These T cell receptor beta chains were read from a single sample in a study of blood T cell repertoires in COVID-19. TCRdb's copy holds only in-frame clones and misses some; the assay was immunoSEQ multiplex PCR. The top ten clones hold over 1% of a sample with 310,000 or so clones, roughly 86% of them seen once. Specimen: peripheral blood. The receptor source for this set is a man aged 70-80 years with acute or convalescent COVID-19. CDR3s include the opening cysteine and the closing phenylalanine or tryptophan. The order of the fields is CDR3 length, D gene, J gene, V gene, clone size, CDR3 protein, CDR3 DNA. D genes are given only for firm matches. Some rows mark clone size as missing; the rest say once, few, many or name a class of expanded clone.

>15|.|TRBJ2-2|TRBV7-2|.
CASSLGLFNTGELFF
TGTGCCAGCAGCTTAGGTTTATTCAACACCGGGGAGCTGTTTTTT
>14|TRBD1|TRBJ1-4|TRBV19|.
CASSKGQANEKLFF
TGTGCCAGTAGTAAAGGACAGGCTAATGAAAAACTGTTTTTT
>14|.|TRBJ2-7|TRBV7-2|.
CASTLDGLPRVQYF
TGTGCCAGCACCCTCGATGGTCTCCCTCGGGTGCAGTACTTC
>15|TRBD1|TRBJ1-5|TRBV7-2|.
CASSLGGQSGQPQHF
TGTGCCAGCAGCTTAGGGGGACAGTCGGGACAGCCCCAGCATTTT
>11|.|TRBJ1-4|TRBV12-3/TRBV12-4|.
CASSTYEKLFF
TGTGCCAGCAGCACTTATGAAAAACTGTTTTTT
>14|TRBD1|TRBJ2-1|TRBV5-5|.
CASRKGQVNYEQFF
TGTGCCAGCAGAAAAGGACAGGTTAATTATGAGCAGTTCTTC
>14|.|TRBJ2-7|TRBV6-2/TRBV6-3|.
CASSYSFRVYEQYF
TGTGCCAGCAGTTACTCATTCAGGGTTTACGAGCAGTACTTC
>15|TRBD1|TRBJ1-6|TRBV5-4|.
CASSVNRGHNSPLHF
TGTGCCAGCAGCGTAAACAGGGGGCACAATTCACCCCTCCACTTT
>15|TRBD1|TRBJ1-2|TRBV10-3|.
CAISANRGLNYGYTF
TGTGCCATCAGTGCAAACAGGGGGCTTAACTATGGCTACACCTTC
>13|TRBD1|TRBJ2-1|TRBV6-6|once
CASSPGTGNEQFF
TGTGCCAGCAGTCCCGGGACAGGGAATGAGCAGTTCTTC
>13|.|TRBJ2-7|TRBV7-9|.
CASSFYRDMEQYF
TGTGCCAGCAGCTTTTACAGGGACATGGAGCAGTACTTC
>13|TRBD1|TRBJ1-2|TRBV2|.
CASTMGQGAGYTF
TGTGCCAGCACCATGGGACAGGGGGCAGGCTACACCTTC
>16|.|TRBJ2-2|TRBV7-6|once
CASSALLPSESGELFF
TGTGCCAGCAGCGCACTTCTCCCTTCGGAGTCCGGGGAGCTGTTTTTT
>14|.|TRBJ2-4|TRBV7-9|.
CASSFGGAENIQYF
TGTGCCAGCAGCTTTGGAGGGGCCGAAAACATTCAGTACTTC
>15|.|TRBJ2-5|TRBV7-9|.
CASSQRRVSQETQYF
TGTGCCAGCAGCCAACGGCGGGTAAGCCAAGAGACCCAGTACTTC
>15|.|TRBJ1-1|TRBV5-4|.
CASSPYQGLNTEAFF
TGTGCCAGCAGCCCATATCAGGGCTTAAACACTGAAGCTTTCTTT
>18|.|TRBJ1-5|TRBV6-1|few
CASSDPQGSGYSNQPQHF
TGTGCCAGCAGTGATCCTCAGGGATCAGGGTATAGCAATCAGCCCCAGCATTTT
>15|TRBD2|TRBJ2-5|TRBV5-1|.
CASSFAGGSQETQYF
TGCGCCAGCAGCTTCGCGGGGGGCTCCCAAGAGACCCAGTACTTC
>14|.|TRBJ2-7|TRBV2|.
CASSDSGQAYEQYF
TGTGCCAGCAGTGATAGTGGGCAGGCCTACGAGCAGTACTTC
>16|TRBD2|TRBJ2-1|TRBV19|.
CASSGQSSGRADEQFF
TGTGCCAGTAGTGGACAAAGTAGCGGGAGGGCGGATGAGCAGTTCTTC
>13|.|TRBJ2-7|TRBV14|.
CASSRNAGFEQYF
TGTGCCAGCAGCCGTAATGCCGGGTTCGAGCAGTACTTC
>13|.|TRBJ1-6|TRBV3-1/TRBV3-2|.
CASTQGGSSPLHF
TGTGCCAGCACTCAGGGAGGAAGCTCACCCCTCCACTTT
>21|TRBD1|TRBJ1-1|TRBV4-1|few
CASSQEPGQGRSGGLNTEAFF
TGCGCCAGCAGCCAAGAACCGGGACAGGGGCGCTCTGGAGGCCTGAACACTGAAGCTTTCTTT
>15|TRBD1|TRBJ2-1|TRBV24-1|.
CATSDRDRGYNEQFF
TGTGCCACCAGTGATCGGGACAGGGGGTACAATGAGCAGTTCTTC
>14|TRBD2|TRBJ2-7|TRBV6-2/TRBV6-3|.
CASSLLAGTYEQYF
TGTGCCAGCAGTTTACTAGCGGGTACCTACGAGCAGTACTTC